The entry below gives a single TCR beta chain sequence along with its context. No antigen is known for it. Stated treatment: oral pan-JAK inhibitor, 5-10 mg twice daily. These data originate in a study of CD8+ T cells in alopecia areata. Regarding the study as a whole: Across lesional scalp, and particularly alopecia totalis/universalis, clonality surpassed that of normal scalp.

Isolated RNA was reverse transcribed into cDNA used as the sequencing template. Only in-frame clones appear in the TCRdb table, and some are missing; sequencing was by immunoSEQ multiplex PCR. The top ten hold roughly a sixth of the sample, which has 90,000 or so clones, roughly two fifths seen once. Germline V gene sequence: CDR1 MGHRA, CDR2 YSYEKL. The CDR3 sequence is 15 residues long. The trim removed 3 bases at V and 5 bases at J, leaving 7 bases unmatched. V gene TRBV4-1 combines with J gene TRBJ1-1; 9 bases map to TRBD1. The specimen comprised CD8+ T cells sorted from blood, sampled at week 24, from a patient treated with tofacitinib. The receptor was derived from a human donor with alopecia areata. Written as DNA, the CDR3 is TGCGCCAGCAGCCATTCCGGGACAGGGAGGACTGAAGCTTTCTTT. This gives the protein CASSHSGTGRTEAFF.